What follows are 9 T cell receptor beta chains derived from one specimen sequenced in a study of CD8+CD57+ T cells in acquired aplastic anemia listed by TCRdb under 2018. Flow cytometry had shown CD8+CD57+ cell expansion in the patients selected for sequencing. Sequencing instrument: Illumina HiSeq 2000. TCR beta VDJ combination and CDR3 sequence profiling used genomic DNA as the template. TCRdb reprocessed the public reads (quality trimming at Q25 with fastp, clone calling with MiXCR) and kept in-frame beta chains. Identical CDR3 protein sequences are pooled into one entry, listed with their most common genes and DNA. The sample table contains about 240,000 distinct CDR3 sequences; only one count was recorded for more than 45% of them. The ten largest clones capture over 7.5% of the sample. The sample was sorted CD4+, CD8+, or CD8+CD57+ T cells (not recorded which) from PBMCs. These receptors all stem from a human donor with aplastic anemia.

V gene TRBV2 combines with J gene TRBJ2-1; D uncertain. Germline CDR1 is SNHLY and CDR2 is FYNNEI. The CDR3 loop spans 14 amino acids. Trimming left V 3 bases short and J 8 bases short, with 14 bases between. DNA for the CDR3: TGTGCCAGCAGTGATTTGGGTCAAGGCCATGAGCAGTTCTTC. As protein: CASSDLGQGHEQFF. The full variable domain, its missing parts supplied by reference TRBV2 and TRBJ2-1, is EPEVTQTPSHQVTQMGQEVILRCVPISNHLYFYWYRQILGQKVEFLVSFYNNEISEKSEIFDDQFSVERPDGSNFTLKIRSTKLEDSAMYFCASSDLGQGHEQFFGPGTRLTVL.

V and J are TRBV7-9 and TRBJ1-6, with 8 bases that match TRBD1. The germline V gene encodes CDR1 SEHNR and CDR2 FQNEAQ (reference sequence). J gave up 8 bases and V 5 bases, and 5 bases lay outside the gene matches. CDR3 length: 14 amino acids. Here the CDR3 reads CASSRLQGDSPLHF. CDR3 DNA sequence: TGTGCCAGCAGCCGACTACAGGGGGATTCACCCCTCCACTTT.

This CDR3 reads CASKGGWGSSYEQYF. In DNA, the CDR3 is TGTGCCAGCAAGGGTGGGTGGGGTAGCTCCTACGAGCAGTACTTC. V usage is TRBV9 and J usage is TRBJ2-7; D unresolved. Germline CDR1 reads SGDLS; CDR2 reads YYNGEE. V gave up 6 bases and J gave up 0 bases, with 16 bases separating them. This CDR3 has 15 amino acids.

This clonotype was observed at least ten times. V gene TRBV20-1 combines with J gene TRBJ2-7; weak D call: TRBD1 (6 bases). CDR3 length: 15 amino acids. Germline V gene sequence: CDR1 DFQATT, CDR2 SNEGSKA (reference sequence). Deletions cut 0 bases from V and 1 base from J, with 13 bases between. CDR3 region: CSARDRTGPSYEQYF. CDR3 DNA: TGCAGTGCTAGAGATCGCACAGGGCCGTCCTACGAGCAGTACTTC.

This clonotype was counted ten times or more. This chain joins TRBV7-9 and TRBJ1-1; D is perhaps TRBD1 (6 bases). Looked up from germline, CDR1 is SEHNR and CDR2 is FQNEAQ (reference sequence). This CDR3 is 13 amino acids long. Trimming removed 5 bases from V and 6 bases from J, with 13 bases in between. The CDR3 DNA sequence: TGTGCCAGCAGCACTAACAGGGCGGCTGAAGCTTTCTTT. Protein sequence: CASSTNRAAEAFF.

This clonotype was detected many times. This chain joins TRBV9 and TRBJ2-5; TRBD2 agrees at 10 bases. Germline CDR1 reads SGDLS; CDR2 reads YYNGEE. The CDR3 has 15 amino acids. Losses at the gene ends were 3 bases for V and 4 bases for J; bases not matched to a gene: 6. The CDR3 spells CASSALAGGLETQYF. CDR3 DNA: TGTGCCAGCAGCGCATTAGCGGGGGGCTTAGAGACCCAGTACTTC.

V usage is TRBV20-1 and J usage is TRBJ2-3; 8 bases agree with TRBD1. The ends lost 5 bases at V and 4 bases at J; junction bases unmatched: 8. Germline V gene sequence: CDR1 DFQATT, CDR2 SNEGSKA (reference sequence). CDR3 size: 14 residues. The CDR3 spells CSAPRTGSSDTQYF. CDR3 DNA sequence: TGCAGTGCTCCAAGGACAGGGAGCTCAGATACGCAGTATTTT.

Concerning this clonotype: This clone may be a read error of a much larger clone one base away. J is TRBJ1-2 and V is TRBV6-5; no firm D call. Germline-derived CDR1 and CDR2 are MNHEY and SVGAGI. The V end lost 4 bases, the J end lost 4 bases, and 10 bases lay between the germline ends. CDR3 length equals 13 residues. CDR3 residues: CASSFGQLYGYTF. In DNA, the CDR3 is TGTGCCAGCAGTTTCGGTCAGCTCTATGGCTACACCTTC.

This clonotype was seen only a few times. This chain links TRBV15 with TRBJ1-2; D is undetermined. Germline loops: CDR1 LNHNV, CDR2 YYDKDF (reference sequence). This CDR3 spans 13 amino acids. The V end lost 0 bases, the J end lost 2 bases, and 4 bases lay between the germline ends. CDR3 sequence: CATSRDVNYGYTF. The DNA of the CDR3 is TGTGCCACCAGCAGAGACGTGAACTATGGCTACACCTTC.